The 20 T cell receptor beta chains given below trace back to one sample, sequenced in a study of T cell changes during pregnancy in multiple sclerosis. The method was immunoSEQ multiplex PCR; TCRdb's version includes in-frame clones alone and lacks a portion of them. This sample has fewer than 55,000 clones, with 70% to 90% found just once. Sequenced material: peripheral blood, taken in the first trimester of pregnancy. These receptors all come from a female donor with multiple sclerosis, enrolled in a pregnancy study.

The chain is built from TRBV23-1 and TRBJ1-3; 10 positions match TRBD1. Being an ORF, TRBV23-1 has a function that is uncertain. The CDR3 contains 20 residues. J gave up 0 bases and V 3 bases, and 14 bases lay outside the gene matches. CDR3 DNA sequence: TGCGCCAGCAGTCACGCGACAGGGGGCTCTGACCAACACTCTGGAAACACCATATATTTT. It encodes CASSHATGGSDQHSGNTIYF.

The chain has TRBV27 and TRBJ1-2; D not certain. Between the trimmed V and J ends, which lost 4 bases and 8 bases, there was a span of 11 bases. This CDR3 contains 12 residues. Germline CDR1 MNHEY, CDR2 SMNVEV (reference sequence). The chain's CDR3 is CASSSKAGGYTF. The CDR3 nucleotides read TGTGCCAGCAGTTCAAAAGCCGGGGGCTACACCTTC.

This clone was seen a single time. This chain links TRBV4-3 with TRBJ2-1; possible D gene TRBD2, 5 bases. Germline CDR1 LGHNA, CDR2 YSLEER. CDR3 length equals 17 residues. The V and J ends lost 0 bases and 6 bases respectively, with 18 bases between them. CDR3 amino acids: CASSQDFGGGILNEQFF. CDR3 in DNA: TGCGCCAGCAGCCAAGATTTCGGAGGAGGTATACTCAATGAGCAGTTCTTC.

The chain is built from TRBV11-2 and TRBJ2-1; possibly TRBD2 for D (5 bases). Trimming removed 2 bases from V and 7 bases from J, with 15 bases in between. Germline values: CDR1 SGHAT, CDR2 FQNNGV. CDR3 length equals 15 residues. For the CDR3, the DNA is TGTGCCAGCAGCTTAATCTCGGGGATGGGGAATGAGCAGTTCTTC. Its protein is CASSLISGMGNEQFF.

This chain joins TRBV18 and TRBJ2-5, with 8 bases lining up with TRBD1. The J call may be incorrect, as the DNA end agrees better with TRBJ2-4. The CDR3 has 14 residues. CDR1 and CDR2 from the germline V gene are KGHSH and LQKENI. CDR3 sequence reads: CASSPPLQGGIQYF. DNA for the CDR3: TGTGCCAGCTCACCACCGCTACAGGGGGGCATTCAGTACTTC.

The rearrangement links TRBV19 to TRBJ1-4; D is possibly TRBD1 (5 bases). The length of the CDR3 is 13 residues. V was cut by 5 bases and J by 8 bases, with 12 bases left in between. CDR1 LNHDA and CDR2 SQIVND come from the germline V gene (reference sequence). This chain's CDR3 is CASSDNRGEKLFF. The CDR3 nucleotides are TGTGCCAGTAGTGACAATCGGGGGGAAAAACTGTTTTTT. The whole variable domain, remainder taken from reference TRBV19 and TRBJ1-4, is DGGITQSPKYLFRKEGQNVTLSCEQNLNHDAMYWYRQDPGQGLRLIYYSQIVNDFQKGDIAEGYSVSREKKESFPLTVTSAQKNPTAFYLCASSDNRGEKLFFGSGTQLSVL.

This clone was counted a single time. The V gene is TRBV2, the J gene TRBJ2-5, with 9 positions matching TRBD1. CDR1 is SNHLY and CDR2 is FYNNEI in the germline V gene. The J segment lost 6 bases and the V segment lost 9 bases, leaving 8 bases of the junction unmatched. CDR3 length equals 13 residues. For the CDR3, the DNA is TGTGCCAGTAACCGGGACAGGGAAAAGACCCAGTACTTC. Translation: CASNRDREKTQYF.

The chain joins TRBV6-6 to TRBJ1-2; D might be TRBD1 (5 bases). Germline V gives CDR1 MNHNY, CDR2 SVGAGI (reference sequence). The V end lost 6 bases, the J end lost 3 bases, and 17 bases lay between the germline ends. This CDR3 contains 15 residues. CDR3 nucleotides: TGTGCCAGCAGCTTAGACAGCGGGGCTTACTATGGCTACACCTTC. Translating it yields CASSLDSGAYYGYTF.

This chain uses TRBV11-2 with TRBJ1-3; the D gene is possibly TRBD1 (5 bases). In germline, CDR1 is SGHAT, CDR2 FQNNGV. This CDR3 is 18 amino acids long. Trimming shortened V by 2 bases and J by 4 bases, and 21 bases separated the two germline ends. The CDR3 loop is CASSLFAGRVGSGNTIYF. The CDR3 DNA is TGTGCCAGCAGCTTATTTGCGGGACGGGTTGGGTCCGGAAACACCATATATTTT.

This chain uses TRBV2 with TRBJ2-5, with 7 bases that match TRBD1. This CDR3 comprises 14 residues. Per the germline V gene, CDR1 is SNHLY and CDR2 is FYNNEI. V trimming: 4 bases; J trimming: 4 bases; junction bases outside the gene matches: 6. This chain's CDR3 is CASSGDRVAETQYF. The DNA for the CDR3 is TGTGCCAGCAGTGGTGACAGGGTAGCAGAGACCCAGTACTTC.

This clone was counted once. V gene TRBV18 combines with J gene TRBJ1-4; TRBD1 is a possible D gene (5 bases). CDR1 is KGHSH, CDR2 LQKENI, per germline. With 6 bases removed from V and 11 bases from J, the gap between germline ends came to 25 bases. The CDR3 length is 16 residues. CDR3 nucleotide sequence: TGTGCCAGCTCGCCCACCGGGGACCGCCCGACTAGGAAACTGTTTTTT. Protein product: CASSPTGDRPTRKLFF.

The chain links TRBV9 to TRBJ1-6, with a possible D match to TRBD1 (6 bases). The V and J ends lost 0 bases and 8 bases respectively, with 9 bases between them. The V gene's germline CDR1 is SGDLS and CDR2 YYNGEE. The CDR3 covers 14 residues. This CDR3 reads CASSVEQGDSPLHF. For the CDR3, the DNA is TGTGCCAGCAGCGTAGAACAGGGCGATTCACCCCTCCACTTT. Supplemented by reference TRBV9 and TRBJ1-6, the full variable domain reads DSGVTQTPKHLITATGQRVTLRCSPRSGDLSVYWYQQSLDQGLQFLIQYYNGEERAKGNILERFSAQQFPDLHSELNLSSLELGDSALYFCASSVEQGDSPLHFGNGTRLTVT.

The chain recombines TRBV15 with TRBJ1-1, with 7 bases matching TRBD1. This CDR3 region has 14 residues. V was pared by 5 bases and J by 1 base, with 4 bases of the junction left unmatched. CDR1 is LNHNV, CDR2 YYDKDF, per germline (reference sequence). The CDR3 DNA reads as TGTGCCACCAGCTTCGGGACAGAGAACACTGAAGCTTTCTTT. Translated, it gives CATSFGTENTEAFF.

This rearrangement joins TRBV4-3 to TRBJ1-4; D gene ambiguous. The germline V and J ends were trimmed by 4 bases and 0 bases, with 12 bases remaining between them. Looked up from germline, CDR1 is LGHNA and CDR2 is YSLEER. This CDR3 is built from 16 residues. The chain's CDR3 is CASSLSRPTTNEKLFF. CDR3 in DNA: TGCGCCAGCAGCCTAAGTCGCCCTACAACTAATGAAAAACTGTTTTTT.

The chain employs TRBV7-9 and TRBJ1-5, with a possible D match to TRBD1 (5 bases). The germline V gene encodes CDR1 SEHNR and CDR2 FQNEAQ (reference sequence). V gave up 4 bases and J gave up 5 bases, with 9 bases separating them. CDR3 length: 13 residues. The CDR3 DNA is TGTGCCAGCAGCTCGCTCAGGGATCAGCCCCAGCATTTT. This codes for CASSSLRDQPQHF. The whole variable domain, filled in from reference TRBV7-9 and TRBJ1-5, reads DTGVSQNPRHKITKRGQNVTFRCDPISEHNRLYWYRQTLGQGPEFLTYFQNEAQLEKSRLLSDRFSAERPKGSFSTLEIQRTEQGDSAMYLCASSSLRDQPQHFGDGTRLSIL.

The CDR3 is CASSPDGGVYGYTF. The CDR3 nucleotides read TGTGCCAGCAGCCCCGACGGGGGGGTTTATGGCTACACCTTC. The J gene is TRBJ1-2, the V gene TRBV7-2; a possible D gene is TRBD1 (5 bases). Germline-derived CDR1 and CDR2 are SGHTA and FQGNSA. CDR3 length: 14 amino acids. V lost 5 bases, J lost 5 bases, and 15 bases lay in between.

V and J are TRBV19 and TRBJ2-2; D unclear. This CDR3 has 11 amino acids. Germline values: CDR1 LNHDA, CDR2 SQIVND (reference sequence). V was pared by 6 bases and J by 4 bases, with 3 bases between. Here the CDR3 DNA reads TGTGCCAGTAGGGCCACCGGGGAGCTGTTTTTT. Its protein is CASRATGELFF.

CDR3 bases: TGTGCCAGCAGCTTAGAAGCAGGGGTTGGAGAAAAACTGTTTTTT. The encoded protein is CASSLEAGVGEKLFF. The chain uses TRBV7-9 and TRBJ1-4; D may be TRBD1 (6 bases). Germline CDR1 reads SEHNR; CDR2 reads FQNEAQ (reference sequence). The CDR3 extends over 15 amino acids. V lost 1 base, J lost 8 bases, and 14 bases lay in between.

The V and J genes are TRBV19 and TRBJ2-2; D may be TRBD2 (6 bases). With 5 bases removed from V and 5 bases from J, the gap between germline ends came to 15 bases. Per germline, CDR1 LNHDA and CDR2 SQIVND (reference sequence). The CDR3 consists of 15 residues. The DNA of the CDR3 is TGTGCCAGTAGTGGCCGGGACTCTCATACCGGGGAGCTGTTTTTT. Encoded protein: CASSGRDSHTGELFF.

The chain carries TRBV11-2 and TRBJ1-1; D not certain. The V end lost 3 bases, the J end lost 9 bases, and 14 bases lay between the germline ends. The CDR3 loop spans 13 amino acids. Germline lookup yields CDR1 SGHAT and CDR2 FQNNGV. The chain's CDR3 is CASSLAVSEKAFF. The CDR3 nucleotides are TGTGCCAGCAGCTTGGCTGTGTCGGAGAAAGCTTTCTTT.